Included here is one T cell receptor beta chain sequence, with context. It has no known antigen specificity. One base away there is no much larger clone; base qualities are not given. This entry comes from a study of Ad26.COV2.S vaccination and SARS-CoV-2 variants (dated by TCRdb to the early 2020s). For the study in its entirety: TCRbeta repertoire sequencing served as the tool for gauging how specific and how broad the SARS-CoV-2-reactive T cell receptors were following Ad26.COV2.S vaccination. The TCR-sequenced set comprised about 32 samples: some 19 Ad26.COV2.S vaccine recipients, 5 placebo recipients and 8 SARS-CoV-2 convalescent individuals.

Based on the germline V gene, the CDR1 and CDR2 sequences are KGHSH and LQKENI. The CDR3 spans 12 residues, from the cysteine through the phenylalanine. The DNA shown is the 36-base CDR3, in frame from base 1. V is cut by 3 bases and J by 7 bases, and the space between the germline ends is 7 bases. The time point label here, explained by the study, means: individuals recovered from natural SARS-CoV-2 infection. TCRbeta CDR3 regions were sequenced with the immunoSEQ Assay. After extraction, genomic DNA underwent amplification by bias-controlled multiplex PCR, followed by high-throughput sequencing. For the original study's pipeline: To quantify the absolute abundance of every unique TCRbeta CDR3 region, sequences were collapsed and filtered. Usable DNA was measured by amplifying reference genes present in all nucleated cells, and TCRbeta template counts were normalized to that usable DNA to estimate T cell fraction. Repertoire TCRs were annotated as SARS-CoV-2-specific when V gene, CDR3 amino acid sequence and J gene were exactly matched to a known reactive TCR set. The reference SARS-CoV-2 TCR set was derived from MIRA and filtered for enrichment in COVID-19-positive ImmuneCODE repertoires, a step that removed public or cross-reactive TCRs. Using the MIRA antigens, annotated TCRs were further analysed by specific ORF or by position within an ORF. Breadth was defined as the number of annotated unique rearrangements divided by the total number of unique productive rearrangements, and depth was defined as the summed frequency of the annotated unique rearrangements. TCR breadth was compared between groups using two-sided Wilcoxon rank-sum tests. TCRdb re-hosts the immuneACCESS table, in-frame sequences only. Its copies lack some clones; in the studies checked, an unresolved V gene accounts for under half of them, and the cause for the rest is not known. V and J calls and clone size are as listed in that table; D and trimming were resolved from the DNA. Present in this sample are 150,000 to 200,000 clones, roughly nine tenths of which were seen just once. The ten top clones hold about 5.9% of the sample.

What the work shows at the level of the full study, not this receptor alone: Vaccine and placebo recipients had similar non-spike TCR breadth, a finding consistent with the vaccine containing only spike. After vaccination, substantial breadth of spike-specific CD8+ and CD4+ T cell responses was reported. Compared with placebo recipients, Ad26.COV2.S recipients showed higher spike-specific TCR breadth (P = 0.0014). According to the authors, total T cell responses may have been underestimated by the TCR breadth and depth analyses.

The chain employs TRBV18 and TRBJ1-3; no D gene call is confident. The receptor was derived from a human donor who had recovered from COVID-19. The sequences come from peripheral blood, collected after recovery from COVID-19. Here the CDR3 is given as CASSPNWNTIYF. The sequence in DNA is TGTGCCAGCTCACCCAATTGGAACACCATATATTTT.